These 13 T cell receptor beta chains share one sample of origin, sequenced in a study of persistence of HIV-infected CD4 T cells. Their recognized antigens are unknown. An overlapping HIV-1 Gag peptide pool stimulated these cells at about 1 ug/peptide/mL. Responding CD4+ T cells were sorted by upregulation of both CD40 ligand and CD69. Sequencing used immunoSEQ version 4 in survey mode. Sequenced by immunoSEQ multiplex PCR; TCRdb stores in-frame clones only, minus some. The data show approximately 25,000 clones, approximately 74% seen once. The sample consisted of CD4+ T cells sorted from PBMCs after roughly 19-hour stimulation, taken from a patient who received antiretroviral therapy. The receptors here all came from an adult man with HIV who was CMV-seropositive.

The chain has TRBV19 and TRBJ1-5; D remains unclear. The V gene's germline CDR1 is LNHDA and CDR2 SQIVND (reference sequence). CDR3 length: 15 residues. Trimming took 4 bases from V and 6 from J, leaving 16 bases between them. CDR3 amino acids: CASSTRKGSSQPQHF. The CDR3 DNA reads as TGTGCCAGTAGTACTAGAAAGGGTTCTTCTCAGCCCCAGCATTTT.

The chain combines TRBV3-1 (or the pseudogene TRBV3-2) with TRBJ2-2, with TRBD2 matching over 9 bases. Germline trimming cut 3 bases from V and 2 bases from J; bases unmatched to any gene: 4. The length of the CDR3 is 16 residues. Germline loops: CDR1 LGHDT, CDR2 YNNKEL (reference sequence). The CDR3 region has the DNA TGTGCCAGCAGCCAGGGACTAGCCTTTAACACCGGGGAGCTGTTTTTT. This sequence encodes CASSQGLAFNTGELFF.

CDR3 DNA: TGTGCCAGCAGGAAGATGGGGATTTCCAAAAACATTCAGTACTTC. Residues: CASRKMGISKNIQYF. The chain combines TRBV28 with TRBJ2-4, with D unresolved. The CDR3 loop spans 15 amino acids. Germline CDR1 and CDR2: MDHEN and SYDVKM. The germline V and J ends were trimmed by 6 bases and 2 bases, with 14 bases remaining between them.

This sequence joins TRBV28 and TRBJ1-5; 8 nucleotides align to TRBD1. This CDR3 spans 15 amino acids. Germline CDR1 MDHEN, CDR2 SYDVKM. The V segment lost 6 bases and the J segment 7 bases; nucleotides outside the gene matches: 11. The CDR3 is CASRLRDRGSQPQHF. CDR3 sequence (DNA): TGTGCCAGCAGACTCCGAGACAGGGGAAGCCAGCCCCAGCATTTT.

The chain is built from TRBV5-1 and TRBJ2-3; 7 bases agree with TRBD1. Per the germline V gene, CDR1 is SGHRS and CDR2 is YFSETQ. The CDR3 length is 15 residues. V gave up 1 base and J gave up 5 bases; unmatched junction bases: 7. The DNA of the CDR3 is TGCGCCAGCAGCTTGAACACAGGGGAACAAGATACGCAGTATTTT. Translating it yields CASSLNTGEQDTQYF.

This chain connects TRBV5-1 to TRBJ2-7; 9 bases fit TRBD1. The CDR3 covers 14 residues. The J segment lost 4 bases and the V segment lost 0 bases, leaving 2 bases of the junction unmatched. In germline, CDR1 is SGHRS, CDR2 YFSETQ. The CDR3 protein is CASSLADRGYEQYF. The CDR3 DNA reads as TGCGCCAGCAGCTTGGCGGACAGGGGTTACGAGCAGTACTTC.

V and J are TRBV6-5 and TRBJ1-4; tentative D call: TRBD1 (6 bases). CDR3 size: 15 residues. Germline V CDR1 and CDR2: MNHEY, SVGAGI. V lost 8 bases, J lost 0 bases, and 13 bases lay in between. CDR3 residues: CASLDSWSTNEKLFF. The CDR3 region has the DNA TGTGCCAGCTTGGACAGCTGGTCAACTAATGAAAAACTGTTTTTT.

The V gene is TRBV5-1, the J gene TRBJ2-7; no clear D gene. V was trimmed by 0 bases and J by 3 bases, leaving 10 bases between them. Germline V CDR1 and CDR2: SGHRS, YFSETQ. This CDR3 is 14 amino acids long. The CDR3 sequence is CASSLVPANYEQYF. The CDR3, as DNA: TGCGCCAGCAGCTTGGTACCCGCGAACTACGAGCAGTACTTC.

On this clone itself: The same CDR3 can be traced to other DNA sequences in this sample. This rearrangement joins TRBV6-6 to TRBJ1-1; no clear D. Germline CDR1 and CDR2: MNHNY and SVGAGI (reference sequence). The CDR3 runs to 13 residues. Trimming removed 2 bases at V and 1 base at J, with 5 bases between. CDR3 DNA: TGTGCCAGCAGTTACAAGGGGAACACTGAAGCTTTCTTT. Its protein product is CASSYKGNTEAFF.

The chain has TRBV7-8 and TRBJ2-7, with a possible D match to TRBD2 (6 bases). Germline CDR1 SGHVS, CDR2 FQNEAQ. Trimming pared 4 bases from V and 0 bases from J, leaving 13 bases between. The CDR3 totals 15 residues. As DNA, the CDR3 is TGTGCCAGCAGCTACCCTCCGGGACTCTCCTACGAGCAGTACTTC. As protein: CASSYPPGLSYEQYF.

This clone was counted a single time. This chain links TRBV18 with TRBJ2-3; 12 bases agree with TRBD2. This CDR3 region has 17 residues. CDR1 KGHSH and CDR2 LQKENI come from the germline V gene. Trimming removed 0 bases from V and 0 bases from J; junction bases left unmatched: 1. CDR3 nucleotide sequence: TGTGCCAGCTCACCACCGACTAGCGGGGGTAGCACAGATACGCAGTATTTT. It codes for CASSPPTSGGSTDTQYF.

The chain is built from TRBV9 and TRBJ2-7; TRBD2 might be the D (6 bases). Germline assignment: CDR1 SGDLS and CDR2 YYNGEE. Trimming pared 4 bases from V and 3 bases from J, leaving 14 bases between. The CDR3 is made up of 14 amino acids. The CDR3 spells CASSPIAANYEQYF. DNA for the CDR3: TGTGCCAGCAGCCCAATAGCGGCAAACTACGAGCAGTACTTC.

J is TRBJ2-3 and V is TRBV7-2; 7 bases align to TRBD1. J gave up 5 bases and V 6 bases, and 8 bases lay outside the gene matches. The CDR3 totals 14 residues. CDR1 is SGHTA and CDR2 is FQGNSA in the germline V gene. CDR3 in DNA: TGTGCCAGCAGTCGCGGACCAGGGGGAGATACGCAGTATTTT. Amino acids: CASSRGPGGDTQYF.